The clone carrying this T cell receptor (beta chain) was detected once. This record comes from a study of CD8 T cells in Susac syndrome. Study-wide context: Patients with Susac syndrome had blood drawn and were at that point therapy-naive, on corticosteroids, or on intravenous immunoglobulin alone.

RNA totalling about 0.5 to 1 ug underwent reverse transcription with random hexamers. immunoSEQ multiplex PCR amplified TCR beta CDR3 across 54 Vbeta, 13 Jbeta. One entry per CDR3 protein results from TCRdb running MiXCR on the immunoSEQ multiplex PCR reads. The sample includes about 180,000 distinct CDR3 sequences, just under 95% of them seen just once. The V and J ends lost 5 bases and 8 bases, in that order; junction bases with no gene match: 6. CDR3 size: 13 residues. CD8+ and CD4+ T cells taken from blood had their TCR beta sequenced. The sample was CD4+ T cells from PBMCs. The source is a human donor with Susac syndrome. V gene TRBV12-3 or TRBV12-4 combines with J gene TRBJ1-2; 9 bases align to TRBD1. Here the CDR3 DNA reads TGTGCCAGCAGTCGTACAGGGGGCGGAGGCTACACCTTC. Its translation is CASSRTGGGGYTF.